This entry features one T cell receptor beta chain sequence. The target antigen is unknown. With 3 bases clipped from V and 3 bases from J, the junction kept 6 bases outside the gene matches. The V gene's germline CDR1 is SGHRS and CDR2 YFSETQ. The CDR3 consists of 15 residues. CD4+ T cell isolation took place after 10 days of culture. The repertoire was sequenced with immunoSEQ multiplex PCR; TCRdb's copy has only in-frame clones and lacks some. The sample yields more than 60,000 clones, about 69% seen once. The sample belongs to a study of vaccination effects on CD4 cells after COVID-19. Sequencing used CD4+ T cells from PBMCs cultured without peptide, obtained before COVID-19 vaccination. This chain connects TRBV5-1 to TRBJ1-1; 9 nucleotides agree with TRBD1. The source of this sequence is a human donor who had a prior SARS-CoV-2 infection. The CDR3 DNA follows: TGCGCCAGCAGCTCGGGGGGGGACAGGGACACTGAAGCTTTCTTT. As protein: CASSSGGDRDTEAFF.